Listed here are 4 T cell receptor beta chains from one sample, sequenced in a study of T cell changes during pregnancy in multiple sclerosis. TCRdb's table, derived via immunoSEQ multiplex PCR, lists solely in-frame clones and lacks some. This repertoire shows tens of thousands of clones, 94% found once; its top ten account for 2.5% to 3%. This sample comprised CD8+ T cells from peripheral blood mononuclear cells, obtained after pregnancy. Receptors originate from a female donor with multiple sclerosis, enrolled in a pregnancy study.

CDR3 DNA: TGTGCCAGCTCCCTTGGGCAGGCCGGTAATCAGCCCCAGCATTTT. Its protein product is CASSLGQAGNQPQHF. The chain recombines TRBV5-5 with TRBJ1-5; D not resolved. The CDR3 has 15 amino acids. V was shortened by 7 bases and J by 4 bases, with 18 bases between the two germline ends. Germline CDR1 is SGHKS and CDR2 is YYEKEE (reference sequence).

The V gene is TRBV9, the J gene TRBJ2-7, with D tentatively TRBD1 (5 bases). The CDR3 has 15 residues. Trimming took 0 bases from V and 1 from J, leaving 11 bases between them. CDR1 and CDR2 from the germline V gene are SGDLS and YYNGEE. The DNA for the CDR3 is TGTGCCAGCAGCGTAGTAGAAGGGGCATCCTACGAGCAGTACTTC. This codes for CASSVVEGASYEQYF.

The chain couples TRBV27 to TRBJ2-1; TRBD2 might be the D (5 bases). The CDR3 is 14 residues long. Trimming shortened V by 8 bases and J by 0 bases, and 11 bases separated the two germline ends. Germline values: CDR1 MNHEY, CDR2 SMNVEV (reference sequence). The chain's CDR3 is CASVSGVSYNEQFF. CDR3 bases: TGTGCCAGCGTAAGCGGAGTCTCCTACAATGAGCAGTTCTTC.

The chain links TRBV19 to TRBJ2-7, with D possibly TRBD2 on 5 matching bases. Germline-derived CDR1 and CDR2 are LNHDA and SQIVND (reference sequence). V dropped 3 bases and J dropped 3 bases, with 9 bases sitting between them. CDR3 length equals 13 residues. The CDR3 loop is CASSIGEGYEQYF. The DNA of the CDR3 is TGTGCCAGTAGTATTGGTGAGGGCTACGAGCAGTACTTC.